The rows below give T cell receptor beta chains drawn from one sample of a study of cytomegalovirus exposure and HLA in healthy donors. Data came from immunoSEQ multiplex PCR; TCRdb stores just in-frame clones and leaves some out. The sample consists of about 150,000 clones, around 72% of them appearing once. The sequenced material came from PBMCs. The receptors were gathered from a man in his forties or fifties in good health and CMV-seropositive. Both conserved end residues are part of each CDR3. Each record gives: D gene, clone size, V gene, J gene, CDR3 DNA, CDR3 protein. D genes are given only for firm matches. Only part of the rows carry a size: once, few, many, or a class if the clone is expanded.

NA	NA	TRBV7-6	TRBJ1-1	TGTGCCAGCAGCCCTGCACAGTACCGGCCCAACACTGAAGCTTTCTTT	CASSPAQYRPNTEAFF
NA	NA	TRBV5-1	TRBJ1-2	TGCGCCAGCAGCTTGGAGGTTCGGAGGGATGGCTACACCTTC	CASSLEVRRDGYTF
TRBD2	NA	TRBV4-1	TRBJ2-1	TGCGCCAGCAGCCGTGGACTAGCGGGCTACAATGAGCAGTTCTTC	CASSRGLAGYNEQFF
NA	NA	TRBV18	TRBJ2-2	TGTGCCAGCTCACGTCTGGACAGCTCGAACACCGGGGAGCTGTTTTTT	CASSRLDSSNTGELFF
TRBD1	NA	TRBV5-1	TRBJ2-5	TGCGCCAGCAGCTTGGGGACAGGCCTCCAAGAGACCCAGTACTTC	CASSLGTGLQETQYF
TRBD1	few	TRBV19	TRBJ1-1	TGTGCCAGTAGTATGGGACAGGGGTTTGGGGGTGAAGCTTTCTTT	CASSMGQGFGGEAFF
NA	NA	TRBV19	TRBJ1-1	TGTGCCAGTAGTATTATCGGGAGACAAGCTTTCTTT	CASSIIGRQAFF
NA	NA	TRBV11-1	TRBJ2-2	TGTGCCAGCAGCTCATCCGACACCTTCACCGGGGAGCTGTTTTTT	CASSSSDTFTGELFF
NA	NA	TRBV11-1	TRBJ1-1	TGTGCCAGCAGCTTAAGTCGCAGGCCCACTGAAGCTTTCTTT	CASSLSRRPTEAFF
TRBD1	NA	TRBV7-9	TRBJ1-5	TGTGCCAGCAGCAACAAGGGGGCGAGCAATCAGCCCCAGCATTTT	CASSNKGASNQPQHF
NA	once	TRBV19	TRBJ1-5	TGTGCCAGTAGTATAGGCCCGGACATTAGCAATCAGCCCCAGCATTTT	CASSIGPDISNQPQHF
TRBD2	NA	TRBV7-2	TRBJ2-3	TGTGCCAGCAGCTTAGCCGGCGGGGGGATTGATACGCAGTATTTT	CASSLAGGGIDTQYF
NA	NA	TRBV6-5	TRBJ2-3	TGTGCCAGCAGTTGGAGGATAGGGTCGGGGGATACGCAGTATTTT	CASSWRIGSGDTQYF
NA	NA	TRBV5-1	TRBJ2-1	TGCGCCAGCAGCTTGACGGGAGTCACCTACAATGAGCAGTTCTTC	CASSLTGVTYNEQFF
NA	NA	TRBV29-1	TRBJ1-5	TGCAGCGTTGCCAAATCTAATAGCAATCAGCCCCAGCATTTT	CSVAKSNSNQPQHF
NA	NA	TRBV2	TRBJ2-1	TGTGCCAGCATAGAGTCGGTCCGCTCGGATGAGCAGTTCTTC	CASIESVRSDEQFF
TRBD2	NA	TRBV30	TRBJ2-3	TGTGCCTGGAGTGGGGCGGGGGGGCTACGAGATACGCAGTATTTT	CAWSGAGGLRDTQYF
TRBD2	NA	TRBV6-6	TRBJ2-7	TGTGCCAGCAGTTACTCTAGCGGGGGGGCCTACGAGCAGTACTTC	CASSYSSGGAYEQYF
TRBD1	few	TRBV6-1	TRBJ1-3	TGTGCCAGCAGTGAATGGGACAGGTCGAGCTCTGGAAACACCATATATTTT	CASSEWDRSSSGNTIYF
NA	NA	TRBV19	TRBJ2-3	TGTGCCAGTAGTATTGGCAGGCGGGGCTCTAGCACAGATACGCAGTATTTT	CASSIGRRGSSTDTQYF
TRBD2	NA	TRBV7-9	TRBJ2-1	TGTGCCAGCAGCTTGACTAGCGGGGGGAACAATGAGCAGTTCTTC	CASSLTSGGNNEQFF
TRBD2	NA	TRBV7-9	TRBJ2-5	TGTGCCAGCAGCACAACCGGGGGGGGCACTCAAGAGACCCAGTACTTC	CASSTTGGGTQETQYF
TRBD1	NA	TRBV6-5	TRBJ1-1	TGTGCCAGCAGGAGGACAGGGGTGAACACTGAAGCTTTCTTT	CASRRTGVNTEAFF
TRBD1	once	TRBV20-1	TRBJ1-2	TGCAGTGCACGGCAGGGGGTTGCCTACACCTTC	CSARQGVAYTF
TRBD1	NA	TRBV6-6	TRBJ2-2	TGTGCCAGCAACGGACAGGCGAACACCGGGGAGCTGTTTTTT	CASNGQANTGELFF
TRBD2	NA	TRBV7-2	TRBJ2-5	TGTGCCAGCAGCTTAGTGGATAGCGGGAGGCGCCAAGAGACCCAGTACTTC	CASSLVDSGRRQETQYF
TRBD2	NA	TRBV19	TRBJ2-3	TGTGCCAGTAGTATGGTTAGCGGGGGGGGGTCAGATACGCAGTATTTT	CASSMVSGGGSDTQYF
TRBD1	NA	TRBV5-1	TRBJ1-5	TGCGCCAGCAGCTTGGTGCCGGCAGGGGGCGGTCAGCCCCAGCATTTT	CASSLVPAGGGQPQHF
TRBD1	NA	TRBV5-4	TRBJ2-1	TGTGCCAGCAGCGGTCAGGGGGCGCTGGACGCCAATGAGCAGTTCTTC	CASSGQGALDANEQFF
TRBD1	few	TRBV5-1	TRBJ1-4	TGCGCCAGCAGCTTGGCGGGACAGCTCTTTAATGAAAAACTGTTTTTT	CASSLAGQLFNEKLFF
NA	NA	TRBV7-9	TRBJ2-5	TGTGCCAGCAGCCTACCCCCGGGACTGCCGTACTTC	CASSLPPGLPYF
NA	NA	TRBV18	TRBJ2-4	TGTGCCAGCTCACCACCCGGCAGGGGATCTGTCATTCAGTACTTC	CASSPPGRGSVIQYF
NA	NA	TRBV2	TRBJ1-2	TGTGCCAGCACGGCGGATCTACGCAACTATGGCTACACCTTC	CASTADLRNYGYTF
TRBD1	few	TRBV5-1	TRBJ1-1	TGCGCCAGCAGCTTGGCCGGAGACAGGGAAACTGAAGCTTTCTTT	CASSLAGDRETEAFF
TRBD1	NA	TRBV5-4	TRBJ2-7	TGTGCCAGCAGCTCACAGGACAGGGGTTACGAGCAGTACTTC	CASSSQDRGYEQYF
NA	NA	TRBV12-2	TRBJ2-3	TGTGCAAGTCGCCCCCCGGGACTAGCGGGAGGTTGGACAGATACGCAGTATTTT	CASRPPGLAGGWTDTQYF
NA	NA	TRBV6-1	TRBJ1-1	TGTGCCAGCAGTCGGGGGGGCGGGCTGAACACTGAAGCTTTCTTT	CASSRGGGLNTEAFF
NA	NA	TRBV18	TRBJ1-1	TGTGCCAGCTCACCAAGACAACCCAGCTCGAACACTGAAGCTTTCTTT	CASSPRQPSSNTEAFF
NA	NA	TRBV11-2	TRBJ1-1	TGTGCCTGTGGGGCGAACACTGAAGCTTTCTTT	CACGANTEAFF
TRBD1	NA	TRBV19	TRBJ1-4	TGTGCCAGTAGTATAGGGGACAGGGGAACTAATGAAAAACTGTTTTTT	CASSIGDRGTNEKLFF
TRBD1	few	TRBV7-3	TRBJ2-1	TGTGCCAGCAGCCGCGACAGGGGTATGGGTTATGAGCAGTTCTTC	CASSRDRGMGYEQFF
NA	NA	TRBV6-1	TRBJ1-1	TGTGCCAGCAGTGGGACATTCAACACTGAAGCTTTCTTT	CASSGTFNTEAFF
NA	NA	TRBV19	TRBJ2-5	TGTGCCAGTAGCTTCCGAGGGGAGACCCAGTACTTC	CASSFRGETQYF
NA	once	TRBV7-6	TRBJ2-5	TGTGCCAGCAGCTTAGGCCTGGGGAGGTCGGAGACCCAGTACTTC	CASSLGLGRSETQYF
NA	NA	TRBV29-1	TRBJ2-3	TGCAGCACGCGAGCGGCCCCCGGCACAGATACGCAGTATTTT	CSTRAAPGTDTQYF
TRBD1	NA	TRBV13	TRBJ2-7	TGTGCCAGCAGCTTAGTTGCAGGGACAGGGGGCTACGAGCAGTACTTC	CASSLVAGTGGYEQYF
NA	NA	TRBV6-5	TRBJ2-2	TGTGCCAGCAGACGGACAGCTAACACCGGGGAGCTGTTTTTT	CASRRTANTGELFF
TRBD2	few	TRBV6-4	TRBJ2-3	TGTGCCAGCAGGAGACTAGCGGGATCCACAGATACGCAGTATTTT	CASRRLAGSTDTQYF
NA	NA	TRBV13	TRBJ2-7	TGTGCCAGCAGCTTCAGCGACCGCGCCTACGAGCAGTACTTC	CASSFSDRAYEQYF
NA	few	TRBV9	TRBJ1-2	TGTGCCAGCAGCGCAACCTCAGCGAACTATGGCTACACCTTC	CASSATSANYGYTF
NA	NA	TRBV5-1	TRBJ2-3	TGCGCCAGCAGCCTTCATAGCGCTCTCACAGATACGCAGTATTTT	CASSLHSALTDTQYF
NA	few	TRBV6-1	TRBJ1-4	TGTGCCAGCAGCCCTTCCAGGGTAACTAATGAAAAACTGTTTTTT	CASSPSRVTNEKLFF
NA	NA	TRBV19	TRBJ1-5	TGTGCCAGTATCCCAAGTTGGGCGCCCCCCACTCAGCCCCAGCATTTT	CASIPSWAPPTQPQHF